Shown below are 17 T cell receptor beta chains from a single sample sequenced in a study of blood T cell repertoires in COVID-19. Sequencing used immunoSEQ multiplex PCR; TCRdb keeps in-frame clones, though not all of them. There are approximately 74,000 clones in the sample; almost 90% occur only once, and more than 1.5% lies in the top ten. Sample: peripheral blood. These receptors came from an elderly woman with active or convalescent COVID-19.

This clone was observed a single time. The V and J genes are TRBV6-5 and TRBJ1-2; the D gene is possibly TRBD1 (5 bases). This CDR3 region has 13 residues. The germline gives CDR1 MNHEY, CDR2 SVGAGI. V lost 1 base, J lost 4 bases, and 7 bases lay in between. The chain's CDR3 is CASSYFGAYGYTF. In DNA, the CDR3 is TGTGCCAGCAGTTACTTTGGGGCCTATGGCTACACCTTC.

The chain couples TRBV10-1 to TRBJ1-6; 10 bases agree with TRBD1. J gave up 9 bases and V 4 bases, and 3 bases lay outside the gene matches. Germline-derived CDR1 and CDR2 are WNHNN and SYGVQD (reference sequence). The CDR3 length is 14 residues. DNA of the CDR3: TGCGCCAGCAGTGCCGGGACAGGGGCTTCACCCCTCCACTTT. This encodes CASSAGTGASPLHF.

V is TRBV5-1 and J is TRBJ2-3; D gene ambiguous. The CDR3 covers 11 residues. CDR1 SGHRS and CDR2 YFSETQ come from the germline V gene. Deletions cut 1 base from V and 9 bases from J, with 6 bases between. CDR3 sequence reads: CASSLSDTQYF. The DNA for the CDR3 is TGCGCCAGCAGCTTGAGCGACACGCAGTATTTT.

The V and J genes are TRBV27 and TRBJ2-2; 9 positions agree with TRBD2. V shed 2 bases and J 6 bases; nucleotides not matched to a gene: 4. This CDR3 is built from 15 residues. Per the germline V gene, CDR1 is MNHEY and CDR2 is SMNVEV (reference sequence). The CDR3 loop is CASSLRLAAPGELFF. CDR3 sequence (DNA): TGTGCCAGCAGTTTACGACTAGCGGCCCCCGGGGAGCTGTTTTTT.

The chain combines TRBV18 with TRBJ1-1; D is perhaps TRBD1 (5 bases). Looked up from germline, CDR1 is KGHSH and CDR2 is LQKENI. The length of the CDR3 is 13 residues. The ends were cut back, 5 bases at V and 1 base at J, with 8 bases in the middle. CDR3 in amino acids: CASSSGQNTEAFF. The CDR3 region has the DNA TGTGCCAGCTCATCCGGACAGAACACTGAAGCTTTCTTT.

The chain carries TRBV2 and TRBJ2-2, with 11 positions matching TRBD2. CDR3 size: 15 residues. The germline V gene has CDR1 SNHLY and CDR2 FYNNEI. Germline trimming cut 6 bases from V and 0 bases from J; bases unmatched to any gene: 0. CDR3 DNA: TGTGCCAGCAGGGGACTAGCGGCGAACACCGGGGAGCTGTTTTTT. Protein sequence: CASRGLAANTGELFF.

V usage is TRBV4-2 and J usage is TRBJ2-1, with 11 bases identical to TRBD2. Per the germline V gene, CDR1 is LGHNA and CDR2 is YNFKEQ. The CDR3 is 19 residues long. After removal of 0 bases from V and 3 bases from J, the junction contained 10 bases not matched to a gene. CDR3 DNA: TGTGCCAGCAGCCAAGATTCGCTAGCGGGAGGACCCCTCTACAATGAGCAGTTCTTC. Translating it yields CASSQDSLAGGPLYNEQFF.

DNA of the CDR3: TGCGCCAGCAGCCGCTTAGGAGCGGGGGGATACAATGAGCAGTTCTTC. Translation: CASSRLGAGGYNEQFF. The gene calls are TRBV5-1 and TRBJ2-1; 9 nucleotides align to TRBD2. The ends lost 4 bases at V and 4 bases at J; junction bases unmatched: 9. Germline CDR1 and CDR2: SGHRS and YFSETQ. The CDR3 loop spans 16 amino acids.

This clone has only one observation. V usage is TRBV7-2 and J usage is TRBJ2-2; D may be TRBD2 (6 bases). CDR3 length equals 16 residues. V gave up 0 bases and J gave up 1 base, with 9 bases separating them. In germline, CDR1 is SGHTA, CDR2 FQGNSA. The CDR3: CASSLAVGLNTGELFF. DNA of the CDR3: TGTGCCAGCAGCTTAGCAGTGGGACTGAACACCGGGGAGCTGTTTTTT. The full variable domain, rest sourced from reference TRBV7-2 and TRBJ2-2, is GAGVSQSPSNKVTEKGKDVELRCDPISGHTALYWYRQSLGQGLEFLIYFQGNSAPDKSGLPSDRFSAERTGGSVSTLTIQRTQQEDSAVYLCASSLAVGLNTGELFFGEGSRLTVL.

The chain recombines TRBV6-2 or TRBV6-3 with TRBJ2-1; D might be TRBD2 (5 bases). CDR1 is MNHEY and CDR2 is SVGEGT in the germline V gene. The CDR3 extends over 14 amino acids. V was shortened by 5 bases and J by 0 bases, with 8 bases between the two germline ends. This CDR3 is CASSRGNSYNEQFF. CDR3 nucleotides: TGTGCCAGCAGTCGGGGTAACTCCTACAATGAGCAGTTCTTC.

The chain employs TRBV6-2 or TRBV6-3 and TRBJ2-5; 7 positions match TRBD1. Germline loops: CDR1 MNHEY, CDR2 SVGEGT. This CDR3 comprises 14 residues. The ends lost 6 bases at V and 2 bases at J; junction bases unmatched: 6. The CDR3 sequence: CASRPWGQQETQYF. The CDR3, as DNA: TGTGCCAGCAGGCCTTGGGGACAGCAAGAGACCCAGTACTTC.

The V and J genes are TRBV19 and TRBJ2-5; a possible D gene is TRBD1 (5 bases). Germline-derived CDR1 and CDR2 are LNHDA and SQIVND (reference sequence). The CDR3 sequence is 13 residues long. V was trimmed by 5 bases and J by 3 bases, leaving 10 bases between them. In DNA, the CDR3 is TGTGCCAGTAGTCACCAGGGAAAAGAGACCCAGTACTTC. Translation gives CASSHQGKETQYF.

The chain uses TRBV29-1 and TRBJ2-7, with D possibly being TRBD1 (5 bases). Trimming stripped 4 bases from V and 6 bases from J, with 16 bases between. The CDR3 runs to 13 residues. Germline V gene sequence: CDR1 SQVTM, CDR2 ANQGSEA. The CDR3 here is CSVGQGKGREQYF. The CDR3 coding sequence is TGCAGCGTTGGACAAGGGAAGGGGCGCGAGCAGTACTTC.

The gene calls are TRBV6-5 and TRBJ2-7; 12 bases align to TRBD2. The CDR3 consists of 15 residues. The trim removed 6 bases at V and 0 bases at J, leaving 3 bases unmatched. CDR1 is MNHEY, CDR2 SVGAGI, per germline. This CDR3 is CASRILAGGSYEQYF. CDR3 bases: TGTGCCAGCAGGATACTAGCGGGGGGCTCCTACGAGCAGTACTTC.

This rearrangement joins TRBV18 to TRBJ1-4, with D unclear. Trimming cost V 3 bases and J 0 bases, with 5 bases left between them. This CDR3 comprises 14 residues. Germline V gives CDR1 KGHSH, CDR2 LQKENI. As DNA, the CDR3 is TGTGCCAGCTCACCGCGGTCAACTAATGAAAAACTGTTTTTT. Translation gives CASSPRSTNEKLFF.

The DNA of the CDR3 is TGTGCCAGCAGCCCACAGCGGGGGCCCTTCACAGATACGCAGTATTTT. Translating it yields CASSPQRGPFTDTQYF. This chain joins TRBV3-1 (or the pseudogene TRBV3-2) and TRBJ2-3; 8 bases are a match to TRBD2. The CDR3 runs 16 residues. Germline V gene sequence: CDR1 LGHDT, CDR2 YNNKEL (reference sequence). V lost 4 bases and J lost 2; bases outside the gene matches: 8.

The V call is TRBV19, the J call TRBJ1-1; 8 nucleotides align to TRBD1. Germline lookup yields CDR1 LNHDA and CDR2 SQIVND (reference sequence). The ends lost 6 bases at V and 3 bases at J; junction bases unmatched: 9. The CDR3 length is 15 residues. The CDR3 nucleotides are TGTGCCAGTAGAACACGGACAGGGCACTACACTGAAGCTTTCTTT. As protein: CASRTRTGHYTEAFF.